The next 24 T cell receptor beta chains were all read from a single sample in a study of Ad26.COV2.S vaccination and SARS-CoV-2 variants. Described treatment: 15 to 20 received Ad26.COV2.S at low or high dose, single or two shots; about 5 received placebo; per-sample allocation not given. Following the first vaccine or placebo injection, samples were taken on day 63. Using immunoSEQ multiplex PCR, the repertoire was profiled, and TCRdb retains in-frame clones only, with some absent. The sample holds some 340,000 clones, around 84% seen once. The specimen was peripheral blood, collected in a trial of Ad26.COV2.S vaccine versus placebo. These receptors were collected from a person between 18 and 65 years old who received the Ad26.COV2.S COVID-19 vaccine or a placebo.

V and J are TRBV10-3 and TRBJ1-2; D remains ambiguous. The V end was cut by 2 bases, the J end by 6 bases, with 13 bases between. The length of the CDR3 is 14 residues. From germline, CDR1 is ENHRY and CDR2 SYGVKD. CDR3 in DNA: TGTGCCATCAGTGAGCCTGGGGAGACGAATGGCTACACCTTC. This encodes CAISEPGETNGYTF.

The chain joins TRBV6-1 to TRBJ1-2; D remains unclear. CDR1 MNHNS and CDR2 SASEGT come from the germline V gene. V was cut by 0 bases and J by 8 bases, with 4 bases left in between. CDR3 length equals 11 residues. CDR3 amino acids: CASSEAPGYTF. CDR3 coding DNA: TGTGCCAGCAGTGAAGCGCCGGGCTACACCTTC.

The chain uses TRBV9 and TRBJ2-5; TRBD1 aligns across 7 bases. Germline V gene sequence: CDR1 SGDLS, CDR2 YYNGEE. The junction had 5 bases not matched to a gene; V was cut back by 4 bases and J by 2 bases. The CDR3 runs 14 residues. CDR3 in amino acids: CASSTSGQQETQYF. The CDR3 DNA reads as TGTGCCAGCAGCACCTCGGGACAGCAAGAGACCCAGTACTTC.

This chain connects TRBV9 to TRBJ1-2; D may be TRBD1 (6 bases). Trimming took off 1 base at V and 8 bases at J, with 15 bases between the two ends. The germline V gene encodes CDR1 SGDLS and CDR2 YYNGEE. The CDR3 length is 14 residues. CDR3 DNA: TGTGCCAGCAGCGTACGTACAGGGCCGGGGGGCTACACCTTC. It specifies CASSVRTGPGGYTF.

The chain is built from TRBV18 and TRBJ1-4; 7 bases match TRBD1. Germline V gene sequence: CDR1 KGHSH, CDR2 LQKENI. V was pared by 5 bases and J by 8 bases, with 5 bases of the junction left unmatched. The CDR3 covers 13 residues. CDR3 loop: CASSDGQDEKLFF. The CDR3, as DNA: TGTGCCAGCTCAGATGGACAGGACGAAAAACTGTTTTTT.

The V call is TRBV10-1, the J call TRBJ1-2; 8 bases line up with TRBD1. The length of the CDR3 is 13 residues. Germline values: CDR1 WNHNN, CDR2 SYGVQD (reference sequence). Trimming took 8 bases from V and 6 from J; bases not matched to a gene: 8. Here the CDR3 reads CASGQDRAHGYTF. The CDR3 DNA sequence: TGCGCCAGCGGACAGGACAGGGCGCATGGCTACACCTTC.

This chain uses TRBV27 with TRBJ2-3; no clear D. The germline gives CDR1 MNHEY, CDR2 SMNVEV (reference sequence). V shed 4 bases and J shed 12 bases, with 17 bases lying between them. The CDR3 runs 13 residues. The CDR3 coding sequence is TGTGCCAGCAGTTCAATCCCGGGCATGGTCCAGTATTTT. It translates to CASSSIPGMVQYF.

V is TRBV7-9 and J is TRBJ1-1; the match to TRBD1 covers 9 bases. Germline V gene data show CDR1 as SEHNR and CDR2 as FQNEAQ (reference sequence). With 5 bases clipped from V and 3 bases from J, the junction kept 10 bases outside the gene matches. There are 16 residues in the CDR3. This CDR3 reads CASSRSGRQGDTEAFF. CDR3 bases: TGTGCCAGCAGCCGTAGTGGGAGACAGGGGGACACTGAAGCTTTCTTT.

J is TRBJ1-2 and V is TRBV6-5; unclear D gene. Germline values: CDR1 MNHEY, CDR2 SVGAGI. The CDR3 consists of 14 residues. The V end lost 8 bases, the J end lost 10 bases, and 23 bases lay between the germline ends. The DNA for the CDR3 is TGTGCCAGCCAACACATTGATACACTTTGGGCCTACACCTTC. Its translation: CASQHIDTLWAYTF.

This chain uses TRBV4-2 with TRBJ2-2; unclear D gene. V was shortened by 0 bases and J by 5 bases, with 7 bases between the two germline ends. This CDR3 spans 14 amino acids. The germline V gene has CDR1 LGHNA and CDR2 YNFKEQ. The CDR3 DNA reads as TGTGCCAGCAGCCAAGAGGGTAGTACCGGGGAGCTGTTTTTT. It specifies CASSQEGSTGELFF.

The chain couples TRBV12-3 or TRBV12-4 to TRBJ2-3; no firm D call. The CDR3 length is 12 residues. Trimming took off 5 bases at V and 6 bases at J, with 9 bases between the two ends. CDR3 in amino acids: CASSTEGDTQYF. CDR3 DNA: TGTGCCAGCAGTACCGAAGGGGATACGCAGTATTTT.

This chain uses TRBV19 with TRBJ1-2; D possibly corresponds to TRBD1 (6 bases). CDR1 LNHDA and CDR2 SQIVND come from the germline V gene (reference sequence). V lost 1 base and J lost 2, with 11 bases in between. There are 15 residues in the CDR3. For the CDR3, the DNA is TGTGCCAGTAGTATAGGGGGGGCCGACAACTATGGCTACACCTTC. It codes for CASSIGGADNYGYTF.

The V and J genes are TRBV29-1 and TRBJ2-5; the D is unclear. V gave up 3 bases and J gave up 5 bases, with 10 bases separating them. The length of the CDR3 is 12 residues. The germline gives CDR1 SQVTM, CDR2 ANQGSEA. This CDR3 is CSVEWAGETQYF. CDR3 sequence (DNA): TGCAGCGTTGAGTGGGCTGGGGAGACCCAGTACTTC.

This clone was seen a single time. The V gene is TRBV4-3, the J gene TRBJ1-2; D might be TRBD1 (5 bases). V lost 0 bases and J lost 5, with 13 bases in between. Germline CDR1 and CDR2: LGHNA and YSLEER. The CDR3 is 15 amino acids. CDR3 sequence: CASSQDWGGAYGYTF. In DNA, the CDR3 is TGCGCCAGCAGCCAAGACTGGGGGGGAGCGTATGGCTACACCTTC.

This clone was observed a single time. The chain employs TRBV7-9 and TRBJ1-1; D not resolved. This CDR3 spans 16 amino acids. The V gene lost 1 base and the J gene lost 1 base, with 13 bases spanning the gap. Germline V lookup: CDR1 SEHNR, CDR2 FQNEAQ (reference sequence). CDR3 region: CASSLVPANQNTEAFF. CDR3 nucleotides: TGTGCCAGCAGCTTAGTGCCGGCTAACCAGAACACTGAAGCTTTCTTT.

V usage is TRBV14 and J usage is TRBJ2-7, with D possibly TRBD2 on 5 matching bases. The length of the CDR3 is 15 residues. Trimming took off 1 base at V and 6 bases at J, with 16 bases between the two ends. In germline, CDR1 is SGHDN, CDR2 FVKESK. The CDR3 is CASSQGLQDTSEQYF. The CDR3 DNA reads as TGTGCCAGCAGCCAAGGATTACAAGACACTAGCGAGCAGTACTTC.

The rearrangement uses TRBV18 and TRBJ1-1; 7 nucleotides line up with TRBD1. J lost 6 bases, V lost 0 bases, and 13 bases had no gene match. The CDR3 contains 17 residues. Germline V gene data show CDR1 as KGHSH and CDR2 as LQKENI. In DNA, the CDR3 is TGTGCCAGCTCACCACCCAACTCTCGACAGGGACATTCTGAAGCTTTCTTT. Encoded protein: CASSPPNSRQGHSEAFF. The variable domain in full, with the rest retrieved from reference TRBV18 and TRBJ1-1, is NAGVMQNPRHLVRRRGQEARLRCSPMKGHSHVYWYRQLPEEGLKFMVYLQKENIIDESGMPKERFSAEFPKEGPSILRIQQVVRGDSAAYFCASSPPNSRQGHSEAFFGQGTRLTVV.

V is TRBV18 and J is TRBJ1-1; D gene unclear. This CDR3 has 14 amino acids. The germline gives CDR1 KGHSH, CDR2 LQKENI. Trimming cost V 3 bases and J 1 base, with 9 bases left between them. Here the CDR3 DNA reads TGTGCCAGCTCACCTACCTCTGGGAACACTGAAGCTTTCTTT. This translates into CASSPTSGNTEAFF.

The chain has TRBV5-6 and TRBJ2-2; D could derive from TRBD1 or TRBD2 (6 bases each). Germline V lookup: CDR1 SGHDT, CDR2 YYEEEE. Trimming cost V 0 bases and J 6 bases, with 18 bases left between them. The CDR3 runs to 17 residues. The DNA of the CDR3 is TGTGCCAGCAGCTTGGGCCCCTGGAGGGGGGCGTCCGGGGAGCTGTTTTTT. The encoded protein is CASSLGPWRGASGELFF.

The CDR3 loop is CASSLNSGLVGYTF. CDR3 bases: TGTGCCAGCAGTTTAAATTCAGGGTTGGTTGGCTACACCTTC. The chain employs TRBV27 and TRBJ1-2; D is possibly TRBD1 (5 bases). CDR3 length: 14 residues. The ends were cut back, 2 bases at V and 7 bases at J, with 14 bases in the middle. Germline CDR1 is MNHEY and CDR2 is SMNVEV (reference sequence).

The V and J genes are TRBV4-3 and TRBJ1-5, with D unclear. V was pared by 0 bases and J by 2 bases, with 8 bases between. The CDR3 loop spans 15 amino acids. In germline, CDR1 is LGHNA, CDR2 YSLEER. CDR3 amino acids: CASSQEGGRNQPQHF. CDR3 DNA sequence: TGCGCCAGCAGCCAAGAAGGCGGACGCAATCAGCCCCAGCATTTT.

The genes are TRBV5-8 and TRBJ2-1; either TRBD1 or TRBD2 may supply D (5 bases each). CDR3 length: 14 residues. From germline, CDR1 is SGHTS and CDR2 YDEGEE. V was pared by 5 bases and J by 7 bases, with 16 bases between. The CDR3 reads CASRSGPRGNEQFF. Written as DNA, the CDR3 is TGTGCCAGCAGGTCGGGACCCCGCGGGAATGAGCAGTTCTTC.

Only one count was recorded for this clone. The genes are TRBV5-1 and TRBJ1-3; unclear D gene. In germline, CDR1 is SGHRS, CDR2 YFSETQ. This CDR3 spans 14 amino acids. The V end was cut by 2 bases, the J end by 3 bases, with 9 bases between. CDR3 loop: CASSFGGSGNTIYF. The CDR3 DNA is TGCGCCAGCAGCTTTGGAGGGAGTGGAAACACCATATATTTT.

The chain couples TRBV2 to TRBJ2-3; D is unresolved. Germline lookup yields CDR1 SNHLY and CDR2 FYNNEI. V lost 9 bases, J lost 2 bases, and 12 bases lay in between. This CDR3 region has 13 residues. The CDR3 is CASPLSLTDTQYF. As DNA, the CDR3 is TGTGCCAGTCCACTATCCCTCACAGATACGCAGTATTTT. The full variable domain, in which reference TRBV2 and TRBJ2-3 provide the parts outside the CDR3, is EPEVTQTPSHQVTQMGQEVILRCVPISNHLYFYWYRQILGQKVEFLVSFYNNEISEKSEIFDDQFSVERPDGSNFTLKIRSTKLEDSAMYFCASPLSLTDTQYFGPGTRLTVL.